The 26 T cell receptor beta chains reported below all come from one sample, sequenced in a study of T cell repertoires in cytomegalovirus infection (dated by TCRdb to between 2019 and 2020). TCRdb shows the sequencer as Illumina HiSeq 1500. Through fastp at Q25 and MiXCR, TCRdb rebuilt clones from the public reads, retaining in-frame beta chains. Rows matching on CDR3 protein sequence are summarized as one entry with the most common DNA and genes. The sample data list some 700,000 distinct CDR3 sequences, and 30% to 35% of these were observed just once. The top ten clonotypes cover over 15% of the sample. The sample's treatment or condition label is to be understood as: in vitro stimulation with specific CMV peptide epitopes to enrich CMV-specific T cells. These TCRs' antigens remain unknown. This sample comprised cultured PBMCs, obtained from culture after CMV antigen stimulation. Source of these receptors: a human donor in good health (CMV status not recorded). Some clones in this sample may be carry-over from other donors' samples.

This clonotype has a handful of counts. The V call is TRBV19, the J call TRBJ2-5; 9 nucleotides line up with TRBD1. CDR1 is LNHDA, CDR2 SQIVND, per germline (reference sequence). J lost 6 bases, V lost 5 bases, and 7 bases had no gene match. The CDR3 runs 14 residues. CDR3 amino acids: CASSPTGGGKTQYF. The CDR3 region has the DNA TGTGCCAGTAGTCCCACAGGGGGCGGAAAGACCCAGTACTTC.

This clonotype appeared a few times. The chain uses TRBV6-6 and TRBJ1-5; a weak D match, TRBD1 (5 bases). This CDR3 has 14 amino acids. V was pared by 10 bases and J by 0 bases, with 13 bases between. CDR1 and CDR2 from the germline V gene are MNHNY and SVGAGI (reference sequence). The CDR3 sequence is CATRRVDSNQPQHF. CDR3 DNA: TGTGCCACCCGCAGGGTCGATAGCAATCAGCCCCAGCATTTT.

The V gene is TRBV7-9, the J gene TRBJ2-5, with TRBD1 identical over 7 bases. The germline CDR1 and CDR2 sequences are SEHNR and FQNEAQ (reference sequence). The trim removed 8 bases at V and 3 bases at J, leaving 9 bases unmatched. The CDR3 totals 14 residues. The CDR3, as DNA: TGTGCCAGCGGCCCCCCCACAGGGGAAGAGACCCAGTACTTC. The encoded protein is CASGPPTGEETQYF.

This clonotype was seen repeatedly, ten times or more. This chain joins TRBV7-2 and TRBJ2-6; D unresolved. The CDR3 is 14 residues long. Germline lookup yields CDR1 SGHTA and CDR2 FQGNSA. V lost 5 bases and J 0 bases, leaving 5 bases between the germline ends. Here the CDR3 reads CASSDHSGANVLTF. In DNA form, the CDR3 reads TGTGCCAGCAGCGACCACTCTGGGGCCAACGTCCTGACTTTC.

This clonotype was detected many times. The J gene is TRBJ1-6, the V gene TRBV7-2; D not certain. The ends were cut back, 1 base at V and 8 bases at J, with 15 bases in the middle. Germline V CDR1 and CDR2: SGHTA, FQGNSA. The CDR3 covers 16 residues. The CDR3 DNA reads as TGTGCCAGCAGCTTAGGGACTCGGCTCGGATATTCACCCCTCCACTTT. This codes for CASSLGTRLGYSPLHF.

The chain carries TRBV11-2 and TRBJ2-2; D is possibly TRBD1 or TRBD2 (6 bases each). Germline V CDR1 and CDR2: SGHAT, FQNNGV. CDR3 length: 14 residues. V was clipped by 8 bases and J by 3 bases, with 13 bases between them. As DNA, the CDR3 is TGTGCCAGCGAGTGGGGGGCGGACACCGGGGAGCTGTTTTTT. Encoded protein: CASEWGADTGELFF.

This clonotype was detected only a few times. The chain couples TRBV27 to TRBJ2-3; D may correspond to TRBD1 or TRBD2 (5 bases each). Trimming removed 5 bases from V and 1 base from J, with 13 bases in between. Germline V gene data show CDR1 as MNHEY and CDR2 as SMNVEV (reference sequence). The CDR3 is 15 amino acids. The CDR3 DNA sequence: TGTGCCAGCAGTACATTCCGGGGCCGCACAGATACGCAGTATTTT. It yields the protein CASSTFRGRTDTQYF.

This clonotype was counted many times. The CDR3: CASSRGAGGNYGYTF. The CDR3 DNA reads as TGTGCCAGCAGCCGGGGGGCAGGGGGCAACTATGGCTACACCTTC. V is TRBV7-6 and J is TRBJ1-2, with 8 bases that match TRBD1. V shed 5 bases and J 2 bases; nucleotides not matched to a gene: 7. Germline CDR1 is SGHVS and CDR2 is FNYEAQ. The CDR3 has 15 residues. The whole variable domain, remainder taken from reference TRBV7-6 and TRBJ1-2, is GAGVSQSPRYKVTKRGQDVALRCDPISGHVSLYWYRQALGQGPEFLTYFNYEAQQDKSGLPNDRFSAERPEGSISTLTIQRTEQRDSAMYRCASSRGAGGNYGYTFGSGTRLTVV.

The rearrangement uses TRBV5-1 and TRBJ2-7, with D possibly TRBD2 on 5 matching bases. Trimming pared 1 base from V and 5 bases from J, leaving 13 bases between. The V gene's germline CDR1 is SGHRS and CDR2 YFSETQ. CDR3 size: 14 residues. CDR3 sequence reads: CASSLLGTEDEQYF. The CDR3 region has the DNA TGCGCCAGCAGCTTGTTGGGCACGGAGGACGAGCAGTACTTC.

This clonotype was seen just once. The V gene is TRBV19, the J gene TRBJ2-7; 7 bases are a match to TRBD2. This CDR3 region has 15 residues. V shed 3 bases and J 3 bases; nucleotides not matched to a gene: 8. Per the germline V gene, CDR1 is LNHDA and CDR2 is SQIVND (reference sequence). DNA of the CDR3: TGTGCCAGTAGTATTCAGCGGGGAAACGTCTACGAGCAGTACTTC. It encodes CASSIQRGNVYEQYF.

The chain joins TRBV10-3 to TRBJ1-4; D is ambiguous. This CDR3 has 14 amino acids. Germline V gene lookup returns CDR1 ENHRY and CDR2 SYGVKD. Trimming removed 4 bases at V and 7 bases at J, with 13 bases between. The CDR3 DNA reads TGTGCCATCAGTGCTACGGGAAGAAGTGAAAAACTGTTTTTT. It is translated as CAISATGRSEKLFF.

This clonotype was detected many times. The V gene is TRBV7-2, the J gene TRBJ1-6; D remains unclear. In germline, CDR1 is SGHTA, CDR2 FQGNSA. There are 13 residues in the CDR3. Trimming left V 3 bases short and J 8 bases short, with 8 bases between. The CDR3 DNA is TGTGCCAGCAGCTTTACTCTGGATTCACCCCTCCACTTT. Its protein product is CASSFTLDSPLHF.

This chain uses TRBV7-2 with TRBJ2-2; 9 positions match TRBD2. The V gene's germline CDR1 is SGHTA and CDR2 FQGNSA. The CDR3 covers 15 residues. J lost 4 bases, V lost 5 bases, and 5 bases had no gene match. CDR3 sequence (DNA): TGTGCCAGCAGCACTGAAGCGGGGGGCACCGGGGAGCTGTTTTTT. Amino acids: CASSTEAGGTGELFF.

Turning to this clonotype: A much larger clone differs by one base, so this may be a read error. This chain uses TRBV7-2 with TRBJ2-4, with D hard to call. Germline assignment: CDR1 SGHTA and CDR2 FQGNSA. This CDR3 spans 13 amino acids. With 1 base removed from V and 9 bases from J, the gap between germline ends came to 10 bases. This CDR3 reads CASSLGSKPIQYF. In nucleotides, the CDR3 is TGTGCCAGCAGCTTAGGATCTAAACCCATTCAGTACTTC.

CDR3 in amino acids: CASSLWTQETQYF. In DNA form, the CDR3 reads TGTGCCAGCAGCCTATGGACACAAGAGACCCAGTACTTC. The rearrangement links TRBV5-4 to TRBJ2-5, with a tentative D call TRBD1 (5 bases). V lost 4 bases and J lost 2, with 9 bases in between. The CDR3 loop spans 13 amino acids. The germline V gene encodes CDR1 SGHNT and CDR2 YYREEE (reference sequence).

The chain is built from TRBV7-2 and TRBJ1-6; D is uncertain. Germline lookup yields CDR1 SGHTA and CDR2 FQGNSA. This CDR3 spans 16 amino acids. The V end was cut by 5 bases, the J end by 4 bases, with 15 bases between. The CDR3, as DNA: TGTGCCAGCAGCCCAAGGAGCCTGGGGTATAATTCACCCCTCCACTTT. Amino acid sequence: CASSPRSLGYNSPLHF.

A few counts support this clonotype. V usage is TRBV7-2 and J usage is TRBJ2-5; D not resolved. This CDR3 comprises 13 residues. Germline CDR1 and CDR2: SGHTA and FQGNSA. Trimming stripped 5 bases from V and 6 bases from J, with 13 bases between. The CDR3 coding sequence is TGTGCCAGCAGCCTACGGTCCCCCCAGACCCAGTACTTC. This codes for CASSLRSPQTQYF.

The CDR3 reads CASRFGQHYFITEAFF. The CDR3 coding sequence is TGTGCCAGCAGGTTCGGACAGCATTATTTTATCACTGAAGCTTTCTTT. This sequence joins TRBV11-2 and TRBJ1-1; possibly TRBD1 for D (6 bases). Trimming cost V 6 bases and J 4 bases, with 21 bases left between them. Germline-derived CDR1 and CDR2 are SGHAT and FQNNGV. CDR3 length: 16 amino acids.

This clonotype has just a few counts. This chain joins TRBV10-3 and TRBJ2-1; the D gene is possibly TRBD1 (5 bases). The CDR3 runs to 11 residues. Between the trimmed V and J ends, which lost 6 bases and 9 bases, there was a span of 9 bases. Per germline, CDR1 ENHRY and CDR2 SYGVKD. The CDR3 region is CAIRQGVEQFF. The CDR3, as DNA: TGTGCCATCAGACAAGGGGTTGAGCAGTTCTTC.

This clonotype was counted a few times. The genes are TRBV5-4 and TRBJ2-1; 9 positions agree with TRBD1. V shed 6 bases and J 8 bases; nucleotides not matched to a gene: 12. Germline-derived CDR1 and CDR2 are SGHNT and YYREEE (reference sequence). The CDR3 spans 15 residues. The CDR3 bases are TGTGCCAGCAAAGAATGGGGACAGGGCGAGGATGAGCAGTTCTTC. As protein: CASKEWGQGEDEQFF.

This clonotype has only a few counts. The chain has TRBV19 and TRBJ1-2; D call uncertain. Trimming removed 6 bases at V and 4 bases at J, with 12 bases between. The CDR3 is 13 amino acids. CDR1 LNHDA and CDR2 SQIVND come from the germline V gene (reference sequence). The CDR3 loop is CASSNTPRYGYTF. In nucleotides, the CDR3 is TGTGCCAGTAGCAATACCCCACGCTATGGCTACACCTTC.

At least ten counts were recorded for this clonotype. This chain uses TRBV7-9 with TRBJ2-1; D is undetermined. With 5 bases removed from V and 3 bases from J, the gap between germline ends came to 23 bases. Germline V gives CDR1 SEHNR, CDR2 FQNEAQ (reference sequence). The CDR3 sequence is 18 residues long. CDR3 nucleotide sequence: TGTGCCAGCAGCACGACGTCGTCGCAGCGCGCAGACTACAATGAGCAGTTCTTC. Its protein product is CASSTTSSQRADYNEQFF.

There are many counts of this clonotype. The J gene is TRBJ1-6, the V gene TRBV12-3 or TRBV12-4; D not certain. The V end lost 5 bases, the J end lost 4 bases, and 6 bases lay between the germline ends. This CDR3 contains 13 residues. The CDR3 DNA is TGTGCCAGCAGTCGTGGGTATAATTCACCCCTCCACTTT. As protein: CASSRGYNSPLHF.

This clonotype occurred a few times. V usage is TRBV6-1 and J usage is TRBJ2-3; D possibly corresponds to TRBD1 (5 bases). The germline CDR1 and CDR2 sequences are MNHNS and SASEGT. V was trimmed by 7 bases and J by 4 bases, leaving 18 bases between them. The CDR3 spans 15 residues. CDR3 sequence (DNA): TGTGCCAGCATCCCAGGGCCGTCACTCGCAGATACGCAGTATTTT. Translating gives CASIPGPSLADTQYF.

The CDR3 bases are TGTGCCAGCAGCTTAAGCGGAGGGGACAGGAACACTGAAGCTTTCTTT. This codes for CASSLSGGDRNTEAFF. The chain recombines TRBV11-1 with TRBJ1-1; 7 positions match TRBD1. This CDR3 region has 16 residues. The V gene end was trimmed by 2 bases and the J gene end by 1 base; junction bases not matched to a gene: 7. Germline V gene data show CDR1 as SGHAT and CDR2 as FQDESV (reference sequence).

J is TRBJ1-1 and V is TRBV10-3; D might be TRBD1 (5 bases). The CDR3 extends over 13 amino acids. The V end lost 6 bases, the J end lost 1 base, and 9 bases lay between the germline ends. CDR1 ENHRY and CDR2 SYGVKD come from the germline V gene. CDR3 coding DNA: TGTGCCATCAGCGGGGGATGGAACACTGAAGCTTTCTTT. Protein: CAISGGWNTEAFF.